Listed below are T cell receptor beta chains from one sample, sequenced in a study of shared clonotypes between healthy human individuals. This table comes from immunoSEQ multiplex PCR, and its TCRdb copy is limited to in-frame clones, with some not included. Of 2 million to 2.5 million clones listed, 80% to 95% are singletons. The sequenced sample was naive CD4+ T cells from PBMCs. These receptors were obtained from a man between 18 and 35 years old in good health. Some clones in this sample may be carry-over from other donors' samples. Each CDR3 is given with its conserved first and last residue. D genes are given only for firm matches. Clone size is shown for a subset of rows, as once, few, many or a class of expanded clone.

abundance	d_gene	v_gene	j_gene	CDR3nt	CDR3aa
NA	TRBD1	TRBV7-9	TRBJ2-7	TGTGCCAGCAGCTTAGTCGGGACAGGGACCCACGAGCAGTACTTC	CASSLVGTGTHEQYF
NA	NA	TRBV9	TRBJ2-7	TGTGCCAGCAGCGTAGAGGCGGGGTACGACGAGCAGTACTTC	CASSVEAGYDEQYF
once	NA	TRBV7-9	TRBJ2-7	TGTGCCAGCAGCTCTAGGGGGGGGCTAGCGGCTCAACCCTACGAGCAGTACTTC	CASSSRGGLAAQPYEQYF
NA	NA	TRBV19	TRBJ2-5	TGTGCCAGTAGCGAAGTCCAAGAGACCCAGTACTTC	CASSEVQETQYF
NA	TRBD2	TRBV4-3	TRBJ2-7	TGCGCCAGCAGCCAAGATCTCGGCGGGAGCCCCTACGAGCAGTACTTC	CASSQDLGGSPYEQYF
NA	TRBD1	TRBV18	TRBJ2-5	TGTGCCAGCTCACCGCCCGGGACAGGGGAGACCCAGTACTTC	CASSPPGTGETQYF
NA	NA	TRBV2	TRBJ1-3	TGTGCCAGCAGTGAGTCGGGGGGGCCTGGAAACACCATATATTTT	CASSESGGPGNTIYF
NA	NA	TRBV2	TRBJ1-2	TGTGCCAGCAGTCCCGCGGGGAGGGGCCCTGATGGCTACACCTTC	CASSPAGRGPDGYTF
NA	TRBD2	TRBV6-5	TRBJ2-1	TGTGCCAGCAGTTATTTAGCGGGAGGGATAAATGAGCAGTTCTTC	CASSYLAGGINEQFF
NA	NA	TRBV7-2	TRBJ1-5	TGTGCCAGCAGCTTAGTGGGTGGGGATCAGCCCCAGCATTTT	CASSLVGGDQPQHF
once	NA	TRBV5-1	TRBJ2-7	TGCGCCAGCAGCTTGGACGGCCGCGGGTTCTACGAGCAGTACTTC	CASSLDGRGFYEQYF
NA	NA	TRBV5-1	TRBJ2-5	TGCGCCAGCAGCAGTCTACCGGGACTCAATGGAGAGACCCAGTACTTC	CASSSLPGLNGETQYF
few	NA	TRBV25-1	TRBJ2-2	TGTGCCAGCCTAAGTTACGGGGAGCTGTTTTTT	CASLSYGELFF
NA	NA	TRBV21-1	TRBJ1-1	TGTGCCAGCAGCAAAGTTGGCAGGTTGATACCGAACACTGAAGCTTTCTTT	CASSKVGRLIPNTEAFF
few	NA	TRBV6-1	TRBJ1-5	TGTGCCAGCAGTGAATGGGGTCGAGCCCAGCATTTT	CASSEWGRAQHF
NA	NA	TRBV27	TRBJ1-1	TGTGCCAGCAGTTTATCGTCGGACACTGAAGCTTTCTTT	CASSLSSDTEAFF
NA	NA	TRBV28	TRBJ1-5	TGTGCCAGCAGTCAGGGTGGCAATCAGCCCCAGCATTTT	CASSQGGNQPQHF
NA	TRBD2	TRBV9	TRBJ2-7	TGTGCCAGCAGCGTAGGATCTAGCGGGATCTACGAGCAGTACTTC	CASSVGSSGIYEQYF
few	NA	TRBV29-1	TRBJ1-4	TGCAGCGTTGGCAGGGGTCCTAATGAAAAACTGTTTTTT	CSVGRGPNEKLFF
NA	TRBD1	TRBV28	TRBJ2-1	TGTGCCAGCAGTCCCCCCGGGACAGGGAGGAATGAGCAGTTCTTC	CASSPPGTGRNEQFF